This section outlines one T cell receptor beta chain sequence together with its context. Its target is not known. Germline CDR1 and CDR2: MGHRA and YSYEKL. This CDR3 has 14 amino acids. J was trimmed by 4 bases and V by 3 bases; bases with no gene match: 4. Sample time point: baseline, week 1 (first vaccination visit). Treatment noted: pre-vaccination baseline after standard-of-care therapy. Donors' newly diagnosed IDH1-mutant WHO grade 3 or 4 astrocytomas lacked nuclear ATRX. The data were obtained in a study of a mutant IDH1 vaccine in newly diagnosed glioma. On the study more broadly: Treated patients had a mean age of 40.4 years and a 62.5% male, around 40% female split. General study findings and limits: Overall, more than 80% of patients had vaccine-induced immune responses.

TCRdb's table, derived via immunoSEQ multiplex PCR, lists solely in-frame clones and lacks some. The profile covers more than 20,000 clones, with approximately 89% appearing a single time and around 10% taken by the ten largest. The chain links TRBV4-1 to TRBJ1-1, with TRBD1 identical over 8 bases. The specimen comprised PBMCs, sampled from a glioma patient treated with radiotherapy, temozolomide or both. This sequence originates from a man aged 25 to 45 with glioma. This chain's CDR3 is CASSQPTGGTEAFF. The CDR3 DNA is TGCGCCAGCAGCCAGCCCACAGGGGGCACTGAAGCTTTCTTT.